This T cell receptor beta chain was found in a study of vaccination and CD4 T cells after COVID-19. Study context: The convalescents comprised six males and four females, two of them Hispanic.

As regards this clonotype: Antigen specificity is unknown.

V gave up 4 bases and J gave up 0 bases; unmatched junction bases: 6. The CDR3 runs 16 residues. The germline gives CDR1 SGHRS, CDR2 YFSETQ. Treatment described: roughly ten-day PBMC culture with coronavirus spike peptide pools or control peptides (ViraFEST assay). Samples of CD4+ T cells were obtained from the unexposed donor before the COVID-19 pandemic (2011-2018). Via ViraFEST, peptide pools expanded antigen-specific T cells before TCR sequencing. The culture of around 2.2 million PBMCs per well included roughly 10 IU/ml IL-2 and 9.5 to 10 ug/ml peptide pools. With the Oncomine TCR Beta short-read assay, DNA from cultured CD4+ T cells was sequenced. Researchers extracted genomic DNA from CD4+ T cells that had been cultured. Each CDR3 protein is one row after TCRdb ran MiXCR on the PCR reads. The sample lists about 2,400 distinct CDR3 sequences; around 23% were seen once.

The TCR sequence derives from a human donor in good health. J is TRBJ1-1 and V is TRBV5-1; TRBD1 agrees at 10 bases. The sequenced material came from CD4+ T cells from blood, cultured in vitro. The chain's CDR3 is CASSPGQGRMNTEAFF. The CDR3, as DNA: TGCGCCAGCAGCCCGGGACAGGGGCGTATGAACACTGAAGCTTTCTTT.